Listed below are T cell receptor beta chains from one sample, sequenced in a study of memory CD4+ T cells and cytomegalovirus serostatus. Data came from immunoSEQ multiplex PCR; TCRdb stores just in-frame clones and leaves some out. The sample lists 25,000 to 35,000 clones, approximately 76% occurring once. Specimen: memory CD4+ T cells from blood. The source of these receptors is an adult in good health and CMV-seronegative. Some clones in this sample may be carry-over from other donors' samples. The CDR3 runs from the conserved cysteine through the conserved F or W. A D gene is named only where the DNA matches it firmly. The size of a clone is reported for some rows only, either as once, few or many, or as a class for expanded clones.

v_call,clone_size,d_call,j_call,cdr3_aa,cdr3_nt
TRBV4-3,-,-,TRBJ2-7,CASSQDYSLSSYEQYF,TGCGCCAGCAGCCAAGATTACAGCCTTAGCTCCTACGAGCAGTACTTC
TRBV6-1,-,TRBD2,TRBJ2-7,CASSEGSGSSYEQYF,TGTGCCAGCAGTGAAGGGAGCGGGAGCTCCTACGAGCAGTACTTC
TRBV28,few,-,TRBJ1-1,CASSLGGGRTEAFF,TGTGCCAGCAGTTTAGGGGGAGGACGCACTGAAGCTTTCTTT
TRBV7-2,-,-,TRBJ2-7,CASSPSHYEQYF,TGTGCCAGCAGCCCGTCGCACTACGAGCAGTACTTC
TRBV5-4,-,-,TRBJ1-2,CASSLGGASSGYTF,TGTGCCAGCAGCTTGGGGGGGGCCTCTTCTGGCTACACCTTC
TRBV25-1,-,-,TRBJ2-7,CASSGYYEQYF,TGTGCCAGCAGTGGTTACTACGAGCAGTACTTC
TRBV9,-,TRBD1,TRBJ1-5,CASSVGQGDPQHF,TGTGCCAGCAGCGTGGGACAGGGGGATCCCCAGCATTTT
TRBV6-1,-,TRBD1,TRBJ1-2,CASSADRGYYGYTF,TGTGCCAGCAGTGCGGACAGGGGGTACTATGGCTACACCTTC
TRBV5-6,-,-,TRBJ2-3,CASSRKGGWGPTSTDTQYF,TGTGCCAGCAGCAGAAAGGGGGGGTGGGGGCCGACTAGCACAGATACGCAGTATTTT
TRBV7-9,-,-,TRBJ1-4,CASSLLEGEKLFF,TGTGCCAGCAGCTTATTGGAGGGTGAAAAACTGTTTTTT
TRBV19,few,-,TRBJ1-1,CASSMRGLREAFF,TGTGCCAGTAGTATGAGGGGCCTTCGTGAAGCTTTCTTT
TRBV11-2,-,TRBD1,TRBJ1-2,CASSLDPGTGVKRGYTF,TGTGCCAGCAGCTTAGATCCAGGGACAGGCGTCAAGAGGGGCTACACCTTC
TRBV13,-,-,TRBJ2-1,CASSLGAISYNEQFF,TGTGCCAGCAGCTTAGGGGCGATCTCCTACAATGAGCAGTTCTTC
TRBV5-1,-,TRBD2,TRBJ2-1,CASSSPNGTSGGPTYNEQFF,TGCGCCAGCAGCTCCCCCAACGGGACTAGCGGGGGGCCGACCTACAATGAGCAGTTCTTC
TRBV6-1,-,-,TRBJ2-2,CASSGAGNTGELFF,TGTGCCAGCAGCGGGGCAGGGAACACCGGGGAGCTGTTTTTT
TRBV5-4,-,-,TRBJ2-7,CASSGTAGSYEQYF,TGTGCCAGCAGCGGAACGGCCGGTTCCTACGAGCAGTACTTC
TRBV18,-,TRBD1,TRBJ1-2,CASSPGQNYGYTF,TGTGCCAGCTCACCGGGACAGAACTATGGCTACACCTTC
TRBV11-2,-,-,TRBJ1-6,CASSLRGPGRINSPLHF,TGTGCCAGCAGCTTAAGGGGACCGGGACGGATAAATTCACCCCTCCACTTT
TRBV9,-,-,TRBJ1-6,CASKKENSPLHF,TGTGCCAGCAAGAAGGAAAATTCACCCCTCCACTTT
TRBV9,-,TRBD1,TRBJ2-1,CASSLSGTGYNEQFF,TGTGCCAGCAGTCTCAGCGGGACAGGGTACAATGAGCAGTTCTTC
TRBV5-1,-,-,TRBJ2-5,CASSFQETQYF,TGCGCCAGCAGCTTCCAAGAGACCCAGTACTTC
TRBV28,few,TRBD2,TRBJ2-3,CASTGGRHTDTQYF,TGTGCCAGCACGGGGGGAAGACACACAGATACGCAGTATTTT
TRBV19,-,-,TRBJ1-1,CASRNRGNTEAFF,TGTGCCAGTAGGAATCGGGGAAACACTGAAGCTTTCTTT
TRBV20-1,-,-,TRBJ2-7,CSAREAYEQYF,TGCAGTGCTAGAGAAGCCTACGAGCAGTACTTC
TRBV28,few,TRBD1,TRBJ1-1,CASSFSGTGTPNTEAFF,TGTGCCAGCAGTTTTTCCGGGACAGGGACCCCGAACACTGAAGCTTTCTTT
TRBV4-2,few,TRBD1,TRBJ1-3,CASSQDPQGAGGNTIYF,TGTGCCAGCAGCCAAGATCCACAGGGGGCGGGTGGAAACACCATATATTTT
TRBV5-4,-,TRBD1,TRBJ1-2,CASRQRQGNNYGYTF,TGTGCCAGCAGACAACGACAGGGCAATAACTATGGCTACACCTTC